This TCR beta chain was sequenced for a study of T-cell memory formation after mild COVID-19. Study-level information: TCR clustering was largely donor specific. Study results and caveats: Cross-reactive memory apparently joined, as some responding clones appeared in pre-infection memory. Contracting clones from day 15 to 85 showed balanced CD4/CD8; later expanders favored CD4+.

This CDR3 spans 14 amino acids. CDR1 and CDR2 from the germline V gene are KGHDR and SFDVKD. V was shortened by 9 bases and J by 8 bases, with 21 bases between the two germline ends. A remark on this clonotype: Its target is not known.

TCRdb independently ran MiXCR on the 5' RACE reads; one entry per CDR3 protein. Found here are 150,000 to 200,000 distinct CDR3 sequences, about 14% of them singletons; the top ten hold 13% to 15%. The source of this sequence is an adult woman who had mild COVID-19 (a few samples of this study predate the infection). Cell type and time point are not known. This chain uses TRBV24-1 with TRBJ1-2; D gene ambiguous. Sequences were obtained from PBMCs or a T cell subset sorted from them (not recorded which). CDR3 loop: CATQDQTRAGGYTF. CDR3 bases: TGTGCCACCCAGGACCAGACCCGGGCTGGAGGCTACACCTTC.